This TCR beta chain stems from a study of post-analysis software for immune sequencing data. Study observations and caveats: In multiple sclerosis, normalized Chao1 diversity was significantly below that of controls. Higher frequency in patients than in controls was seen for five TRBV segments, with TRBV5-6, TRBV5-1 and TRBV20-1 among them. Strong co-clustering by F measure linked samples that shared a preparation batch.

Every TCR beta cDNA library bore unique molecular identifiers. cDNA molecules numbering roughly 0.5 million came from approximately 1 to 10 million T cells. TCRdb reprocessed the PCR reads via MiXCR and lists one record per CDR3 protein. Counted here are roughly 570,000 distinct CDR3 sequences, around 31% occurring once; the ten biggest clones make up about 6%. Remarks on this clonotype: Its specificity is unknown.

CDR3 length equals 16 residues. Losses at the gene ends were 4 bases for V and 11 bases for J; bases not matched to a gene: 17. CDR1 and CDR2 (germline): KGHSH, LQKENI. This receptor was identified in a girl between 2 and 17 years old with multiple sclerosis. The rearrangement links TRBV18 to TRBJ2-5; 9 bases line up with TRBD1. The material sequenced was blood. The DNA for the CDR3 is TGTGCCAGCTCACTTTTACAGGGGGCCGTCTTAGGGGAGCAGTACTTC. It codes for CASSLLQGAVLGEQYF.